This is a list of T cell receptor beta chains from one sample in a study of T cells expressing NK-cell markers. TCRdb reanalyzed the 5' RACE reads, giving one entry per CDR3 protein sequence and no DNA. The specimen's table records about 430,000 distinct CDR3 sequences. Source material: blood T cells: a sorted CD56 or NKG2C T cell subset, CD4+ or CD8+ T cells, or bulk PBMC T cells (not recorded which). The source is a woman in her forties or fifties in good health. Both conserved end residues are part of each CDR3.

V: TRBV27
length: 16
J: TRBJ2-3
CDR3: CASSFLSSTRTDTQYF

V: TRBV5-6
length: 16
J: TRBJ1-6
CDR3: CASSLGPGRYNSPLHF

V: TRBV11-3
length: 13
J: TRBJ2-1
CDR3: CASSLAGTSEQFF

V: TRBV6-5
length: 13
J: TRBJ1-1
CDR3: CASSSMTSTEAFF

V: TRBV6-4
length: 13
J: TRBJ1-2
CDR3: CASSPTGWYGYTF

V: TRBV12-3/TRBV12-4
length: 15
J: TRBJ2-1
CDR3: CASSLEAGGNNEQFF

V: TRBV10-2
length: 14
J: TRBJ1-1
CDR3: CASRERGPNTEAFF

V: TRBV27
length: 16
J: TRBJ2-1
CDR3: CASSPPWLAGGGEQFF

V: TRBV5-1
length: 16
J: TRBJ1-6
CDR3: CASSSSTGTGGSPLHF

V: TRBV7-3
length: 19
J: TRBJ2-3
CDR3: CASSFTSTGLAIGGHTQYF

V: TRBV10-3
length: 17
J: TRBJ2-3
CDR3: CAISESGRITSTDTQYF

V: TRBV7-2
length: 13
J: TRBJ2-7
CDR3: CASRNPANYEQYF

V: TRBV20-1
length: 16
J: TRBJ2-3
CDR3: CSATLRGQGSTDTQYF

V: TRBV7-2
length: 14
J: TRBJ2-1
CDR3: CASSLNRGGWEQFF

V: TRBV29-1
length: 13
J: TRBJ2-7
CDR3: CSVAQAGGPEQYF

V: TRBV9
length: 15
J: TRBJ2-3
CDR3: CASSVDFTVTDTQYF

V: TRBV7-6
length: 16
J: TRBJ2-7
CDR3: CASSLVVSGSRNEQYF

V: TRBV6-5
length: 20
J: TRBJ2-3
CDR3: CASSYSSPGGTGGLTDTQYF

V: TRBV20-1
length: 15
J: TRBJ2-4
CDR3: CSAPDDRSAKNIQYF

V: TRBV20-1
length: 15
J: TRBJ2-7
CDR3: CSARISGRVSDEQYF

V: TRBV20-1
length: 12
J: TRBJ1-2
CDR3: CSAFAANYGYTF

V: TRBV15
length: 16
J: TRBJ2-1
CDR3: CATSTPGPSGINEQFF

V: TRBV5-1
length: 14
J: TRBJ2-1
CDR3: CASSLAQGIAEQFF